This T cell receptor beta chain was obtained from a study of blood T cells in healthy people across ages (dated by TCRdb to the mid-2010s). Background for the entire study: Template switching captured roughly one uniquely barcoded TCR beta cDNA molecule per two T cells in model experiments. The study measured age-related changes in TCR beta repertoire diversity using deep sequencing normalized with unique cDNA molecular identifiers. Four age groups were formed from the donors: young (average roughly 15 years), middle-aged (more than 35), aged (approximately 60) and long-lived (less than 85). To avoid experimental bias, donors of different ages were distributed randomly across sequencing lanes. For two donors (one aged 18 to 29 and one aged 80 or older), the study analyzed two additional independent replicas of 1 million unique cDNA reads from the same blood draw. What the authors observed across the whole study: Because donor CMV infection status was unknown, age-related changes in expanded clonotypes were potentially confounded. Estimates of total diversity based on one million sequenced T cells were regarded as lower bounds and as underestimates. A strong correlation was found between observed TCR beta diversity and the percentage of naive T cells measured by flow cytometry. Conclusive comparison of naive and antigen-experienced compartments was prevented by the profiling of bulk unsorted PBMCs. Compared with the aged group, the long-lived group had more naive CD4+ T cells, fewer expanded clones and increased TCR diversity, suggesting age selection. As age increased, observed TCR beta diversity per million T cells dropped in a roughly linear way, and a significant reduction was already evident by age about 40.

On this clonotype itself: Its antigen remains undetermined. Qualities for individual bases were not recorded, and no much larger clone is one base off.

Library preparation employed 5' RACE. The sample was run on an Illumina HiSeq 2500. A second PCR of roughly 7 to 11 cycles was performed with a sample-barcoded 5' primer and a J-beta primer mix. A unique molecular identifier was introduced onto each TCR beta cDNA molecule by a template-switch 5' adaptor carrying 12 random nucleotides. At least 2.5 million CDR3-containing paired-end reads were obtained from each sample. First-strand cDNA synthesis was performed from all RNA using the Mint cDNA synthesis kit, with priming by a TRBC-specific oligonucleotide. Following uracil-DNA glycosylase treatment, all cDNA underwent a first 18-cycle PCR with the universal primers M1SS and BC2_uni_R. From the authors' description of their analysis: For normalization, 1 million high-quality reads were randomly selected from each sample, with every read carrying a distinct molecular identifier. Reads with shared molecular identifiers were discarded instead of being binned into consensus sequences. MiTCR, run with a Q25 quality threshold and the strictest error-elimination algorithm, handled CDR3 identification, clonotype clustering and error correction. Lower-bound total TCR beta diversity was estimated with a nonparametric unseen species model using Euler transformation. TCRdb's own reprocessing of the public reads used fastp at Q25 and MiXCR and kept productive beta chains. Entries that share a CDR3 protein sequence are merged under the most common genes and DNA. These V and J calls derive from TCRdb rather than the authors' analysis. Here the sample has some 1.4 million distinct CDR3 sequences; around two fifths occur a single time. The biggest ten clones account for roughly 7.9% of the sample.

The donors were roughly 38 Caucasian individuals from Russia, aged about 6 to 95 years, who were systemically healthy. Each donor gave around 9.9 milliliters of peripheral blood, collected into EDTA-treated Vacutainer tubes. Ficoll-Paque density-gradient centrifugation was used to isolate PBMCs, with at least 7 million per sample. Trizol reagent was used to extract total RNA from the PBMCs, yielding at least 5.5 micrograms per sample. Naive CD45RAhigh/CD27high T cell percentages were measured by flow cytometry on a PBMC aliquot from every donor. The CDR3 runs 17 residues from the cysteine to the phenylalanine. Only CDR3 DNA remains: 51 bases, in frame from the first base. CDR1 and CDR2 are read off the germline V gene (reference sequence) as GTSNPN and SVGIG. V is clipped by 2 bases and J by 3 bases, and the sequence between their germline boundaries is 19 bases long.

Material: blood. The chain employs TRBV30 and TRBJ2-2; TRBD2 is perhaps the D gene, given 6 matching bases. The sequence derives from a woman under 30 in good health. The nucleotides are TGTGCCTGGAGTCGGGTTGTAAGGGACTCAGACACCGGGGAGCTGTTTTTT. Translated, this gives CAWSRVVRDSDTGELFF.